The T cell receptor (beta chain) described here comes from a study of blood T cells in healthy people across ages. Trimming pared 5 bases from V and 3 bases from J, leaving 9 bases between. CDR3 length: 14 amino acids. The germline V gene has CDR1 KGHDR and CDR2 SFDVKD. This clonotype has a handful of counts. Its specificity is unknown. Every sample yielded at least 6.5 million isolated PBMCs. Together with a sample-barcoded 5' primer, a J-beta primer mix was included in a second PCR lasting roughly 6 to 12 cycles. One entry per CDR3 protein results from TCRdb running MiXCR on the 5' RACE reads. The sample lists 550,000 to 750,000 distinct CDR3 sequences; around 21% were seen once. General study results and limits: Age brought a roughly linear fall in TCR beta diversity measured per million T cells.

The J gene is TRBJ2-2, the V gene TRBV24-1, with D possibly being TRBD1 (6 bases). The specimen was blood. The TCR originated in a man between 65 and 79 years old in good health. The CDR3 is CATSGKGDTGELFF. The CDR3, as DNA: TGTGCCACCAGTGGTAAGGGGGACACCGGGGAGCTGTTTTTT.